A single sample gave rise to the 8 T cell receptor beta chains below, sequenced in a study of a mutant IDH1 vaccine in newly diagnosed glioma listed by TCRdb under 2021. No antigen has been identified for these receptors. Reading the label with the study, this specimen's time point is: week 47, end of study. Each vaccine dose was 300 ug of a 20-mer mutant IDH1 peptide in Montanide, given subcutaneously with topical imiquimod. Library prep was done by the immunoSEQ multiplex PCR assay. In its TCRdb copy, this immuneACCESS table keeps in-frame sequences only and misses some clones. Where compared with another copy, unresolved V genes explain less than half of these, and the others have no known cause. A total of about 33,000 clones appear in this sample, roughly 71% of them only once. The ten largest make up 7.5% to 10% of the sample. The material sequenced was PBMCs, taken from a glioma patient whose treatment included an IDH1 peptide vaccine. The receptor set was obtained from a man aged 35 to 55 with glioma.

This clone was recorded a few times. The chain is built from TRBV19 and TRBJ1-2; D unresolved. The CDR3 loop spans 15 amino acids. V was trimmed by 3 bases and J by 2 bases, leaving 13 bases between them. Germline CDR1 LNHDA, CDR2 SQIVND (reference sequence). The DNA for the CDR3 is TGTGCCAGTAGTATTGGCCGCGCGGCGAACTATGGCTACACCTTC. Translated: CASSIGRAANYGYTF.

This rearrangement joins TRBV5-1 to TRBJ2-5, with D possibly TRBD2 on 5 matching bases. The CDR3 runs to 16 residues. Germline V gives CDR1 SGHRS, CDR2 YFSETQ. The V and J ends lost 0 bases and 3 bases respectively, with 15 bases between them. The CDR3 sequence is CASSLDRAGPEETQYF. The CDR3 coding sequence is TGCGCCAGCAGCTTGGATAGGGCGGGCCCCGAAGAGACCCAGTACTTC. Full variable domain (outside the CDR3, taken from reference TRBV5-1 and TRBJ2-5): KAGVTQTPRYLIKTRGQQVTLSCSPISGHRSVSWYQQTPGQGLQFLFEYFSETQRNKGNFPGRFSGRQFSNSRSEMNVSTLELGDSALYLCASSLDRAGPEETQYFGPGTRLLVL.

V is TRBV30 and J is TRBJ1-4; 9 bases line up with TRBD1. The CDR3 runs to 14 residues. J was trimmed by 8 bases and V by 1 base; bases with no gene match: 5. Germline CDR1 is GTSNPN and CDR2 is SVGIG (reference sequence). CDR3 in DNA: TGTGCCTGGAGTGCGGGACAGGGCCAGGAAAAACTGTTTTTT. This sequence encodes CAWSAGQGQEKLFF.

The chain uses TRBV11-3 and TRBJ2-5; 7 nucleotides match TRBD2. The CDR3 loop spans 13 amino acids. After removal of 2 bases from V and 7 bases from J, the junction contained 4 bases not matched to a gene. CDR1 and CDR2 from the germline V gene are SGHNT and YENEEA. The CDR3 region is CASSLKREGTQYF. The CDR3 DNA reads as TGTGCCAGCAGCTTAAAAAGGGAGGGGACCCAGTACTTC.

The chain joins TRBV25-1 to TRBJ2-3; no firm D call. V gave up 3 bases and J gave up 0 bases, with 13 bases separating them. The CDR3 loop spans 16 amino acids. The germline V gene has CDR1 MGHDK and CDR2 SYGVNS. The DNA for the CDR3 is TGTGCCAGCAGTGATTCTGACTTGCCCAGCACAGATACGCAGTATTTT. The encoded protein is CASSDSDLPSTDTQYF. Drawing the rest from reference TRBV25-1 and TRBJ2-3, the complete variable domain is EADIYQTPRYLVIGTGKKITLECSQTMGHDKMYWYQQDPGMELHLIHYSYGVNSTEKGDLSSESTVSRIRTEHFPLTLESARPSHTSQYLCASSDSDLPSTDTQYFGPGTRLTVL.

V gene TRBV5-4 combines with J gene TRBJ2-6; the D gene could be TRBD1 or TRBD2 (5 bases each). This CDR3 region has 16 residues. CDR1 is SGHNT, CDR2 YYREEE, per germline (reference sequence). Trimming took 4 bases from V and 0 from J, leaving 11 bases between them. The CDR3 DNA reads as TGTGCCAGCAGCCGGGACGTTGGCTCTGGGGCCAACGTCCTGACTTTC. Residues: CASSRDVGSGANVLTF.

Concerning this clone itself: One junction end disagrees with the germline gene, perhaps due to a read error. This specimen includes other DNA sequences encoding the same CDR3. DNA for the CDR3: TGCAGCGTCCGCGCACCCAGGAGGGGGTTGGGGGGCTACACCTTT. Its protein product is CSVRAPRRGLGGYTF. The chain employs TRBV29-1 and TRBJ1-2; possible D gene TRBD1, 6 bases. Germline V CDR1 and CDR2: SQVTM, ANQGSEA. This CDR3 has 15 residues.

The chain carries TRBV27 and TRBJ2-1, with 8 bases matching TRBD2. V dropped 5 bases and J dropped 4; count of bases not matched to a gene: 13. Per the germline V gene, CDR1 is MNHEY and CDR2 is SMNVEV (reference sequence). This CDR3 has 17 amino acids. The CDR3 nucleotides read TGTGCCAGCAGTCCCCGACCTTTAGCGGGAACATACAATGAGCAGTTCTTC. Its protein is CASSPRPLAGTYNEQFF.